Each of the 27 T cell receptor beta chains below was sequenced from the same sample in a study of regulatory T cells in long-lasting Graves disease. Indicated time point: persistent/refractory GD, antithyroid drugs over 5 years with positive TRAb. The TCR library was made from RNA extracted from PBMCs. The authors built TCR beta libraries using iRepertoire HTBI primers and Arm-PCR of CDR3 regions. One entry per CDR3 protein, called by TCRdb with MiXCR from the multiplex PCR reads. Of 300,000 to 400,000 distinct CDR3 sequences in the sample, around 19% were seen once. Source: peripheral blood mononuclear cells (PBMCs), taken when the disease was refractory, from a patient treated with antithyroid drugs. The receptors originated from a female donor with Graves disease.

This clonotype was counted a few times. This chain links TRBV14 with TRBJ1-2; TRBD1 matches 10 bases. Germline V gives CDR1 SGHDN, CDR2 FVKESK. V shed 4 bases and J 4 bases; nucleotides not matched to a gene: 18. The CDR3 has 19 amino acids. The CDR3 protein is CASSPRDRGFGYELYGYTF. The CDR3 coding sequence is TGTGCCAGCAGCCCCCGGGACAGGGGTTTCGGTTACGAACTCTATGGCTACACCTTC. Full variable domain (rest looked up from reference TRBV14 and TRBJ1-2): EAGVTQFPSHSVIEKGQTVTLRCDPISGHDNLYWYRRVMGKEIKFLLHFVKESKQDESGMPNNRFLAERTGGTYSTLKVQPAELEDSGVYFCASSPRDRGFGYELYGYTFGSGTRLTVV.

In its sample, this clonotype was seen many times. The V call is TRBV7-9, the J call TRBJ1-2; D is uncertain. The CDR3 has 11 amino acids. The germline gives CDR1 SEHNR, CDR2 FQNEAQ (reference sequence). V dropped 10 bases and J dropped 8 bases, with 14 bases sitting between them. CDR3 in amino acids: CATDTLRGYTF. In nucleotides, the CDR3 is TGTGCCACCGACACCCTGAGGGGCTACACCTTC. The complete variable domain, with remaining parts taken from reference TRBV7-9 and TRBJ1-2, reads DTGVSQNPRHKITKRGQNVTFRCDPISEHNRLYWYRQTLGQGPEFLTYFQNEAQLEKSRLLSDRFSAERPKGSFSTLEIQRTEQGDSAMYLCATDTLRGYTFGSGTRLTVV.

The chain employs TRBV14 and TRBJ1-1; D unresolved. This CDR3 is built from 13 residues. Germline CDR1 and CDR2: SGHDN and FVKESK. V was shortened by 0 bases and J by 8 bases, with 10 bases between the two germline ends. Here the CDR3 reads CASSQEGKEEAFF. For the CDR3, the DNA is TGTGCCAGCAGCCAAGAGGGGAAAGAAGAAGCTTTCTTT.

There are many counts of this clonotype. The chain has TRBV3-1 and TRBJ2-5, with 15 bases aligning to TRBD2. Germline V CDR1 and CDR2: LGHDT, YNNKEL (reference sequence). V was clipped by 8 bases and J by 4 bases; unmatched bases: 5. This CDR3 is built from 15 residues. The CDR3 is CASAGLAGGRETQYF. As DNA, the CDR3 is TGTGCCAGCGCCGGACTAGCGGGAGGGAGAGAGACCCAGTACTTC.

In this sample, this clonotype turned up a few times. V is TRBV9 and J is TRBJ2-7; either TRBD1 or TRBD2 may supply D (5 bases each). The CDR3 contains 15 residues. Trimming left V 2 bases short and J 3 bases short, with 15 bases between. The germline gives CDR1 SGDLS, CDR2 YYNGEE. CDR3 region: CASSVAGDGYYEQYF. DNA of the CDR3: TGTGCCAGCAGCGTCGCCGGGGACGGTTACTACGAGCAGTACTTC.

The chain is built from TRBV15 and TRBJ2-2; TRBD1 matches 8 bases. The CDR3 loop spans 15 amino acids. Per the germline V gene, CDR1 is LNHNV and CDR2 is YYDKDF (reference sequence). With 2 bases clipped from V and 5 bases from J, the junction kept 4 bases outside the gene matches. CDR3 DNA sequence: TGTGCCACCAGCAGACAGGGGGCCGAGACCGGGGAGCTGTTTTTT. Residues: CATSRQGAETGELFF. Looking up the rest from reference TRBV15 and TRBJ2-2 gives the full variable domain: DAMVIQNPRYQVTQFGKPVTLSCSQTLNHNVMYWYQQKSSQAPKLLFHYYDKDFNNEADTPDNFQSRRPNTSFCFLDIRSPGLGDTAMYLCATSRQGAETGELFFGEGSRLTVL.

This clonotype was found a few times. This chain's CDR3 is CASSQVAGHTEAFF. CDR3 DNA sequence: TGCGCCAGCAGCCAAGTTGCAGGGCACACTGAAGCTTTCTTT. V and J are TRBV4-1 and TRBJ1-1; the D gene is possibly TRBD1 (5 bases). Germline V lookup: CDR1 MGHRA, CDR2 YSYEKL. This CDR3 spans 14 amino acids. Deletions cut 1 base from V and 3 bases from J, with 9 bases between.

This clonotype was counted many times. The chain employs TRBV24-1 and TRBJ1-4; D may be TRBD1 (6 bases). The ends were cut back, 3 bases at V and 2 bases at J, with 9 bases in the middle. Per the germline V gene, CDR1 is KGHDR and CDR2 is SFDVKD. The CDR3 extends over 15 amino acids. CDR3 protein: CATSDSGGTNEKLFF. For the CDR3, the DNA is TGTGCCACCAGTGATAGTGGGGGCACTAATGAAAAACTGTTTTTT.

The chain has TRBV20-1 and TRBJ1-2; no firm D call. Trimming removed 1 base from V and 0 bases from J, with 9 bases in between. The CDR3 has 14 residues. Germline CDR1 reads DFQATT; CDR2 reads SNEGSKA (reference sequence). This chain's CDR3 is CSARASFTNYGYTF. The CDR3 nucleotides read TGCAGTGCTAGAGCGTCGTTCACTAACTATGGCTACACCTTC.

In regard to this clonotype: Germline is not matched at one junction end, which may reflect a read error. The V call is TRBV7-6, the J call TRBJ2-5, with no clear D. In germline, CDR1 is SGHVS, CDR2 FNYEAQ. The CDR3 length is 11 residues. The CDR3 DNA sequence: TGTGCCAGCAGCCCCGGAGAGACCCCGTACTTC. Translation gives CASSPGETPYF.

As for this clonotype: A read error is possible here, since a much larger clone lies one base away. This rearrangement joins TRBV11-2 to TRBJ2-5, with D possibly called TRBD1 or TRBD2 (6 bases each). Germline loops: CDR1 SGHAT, CDR2 FQNNGV. Between the trimmed V and J ends, which lost 1 base and 4 bases, there was a span of 16 bases. The CDR3 loop spans 16 amino acids. CDR3 bases: TGTGCCAGCAGCTTAGGGGGGCCGCCGCGGGGAGAGACCCAGTACTTC. Its translation is CASSLGGPPRGETQYF.

The V call is TRBV18, the J call TRBJ1-5; possibly TRBD1 for D (6 bases). The CDR3 totals 16 residues. CDR1 is KGHSH, CDR2 LQKENI, per germline. Trimming stripped 3 bases from V and 6 bases from J, with 18 bases between. CDR3 sequence reads: CASSPAINRDVQPQHF. The CDR3 DNA sequence: TGTGCCAGCTCACCGGCCATCAACAGGGATGTTCAGCCCCAGCATTTT.

This clonotype has a count of ten or more. The chain uses TRBV5-1 and TRBJ1-2; 8 positions agree with TRBD1. Germline V gene data show CDR1 as SGHRS and CDR2 as YFSETQ. V lost 4 bases, J lost 7 bases, and 0 bases stayed unmatched. There are 11 residues in the CDR3. CDR3 nucleotide sequence: TGCGCCAGCAGCACAGGGGGTGGCTACACCTTC. This gives the protein CASSTGGGYTF.

This clonotype was picked up many times. V and J are TRBV28 and TRBJ1-3; the D gene is possibly TRBD1 (6 bases). The germline V gene has CDR1 MDHEN and CDR2 SYDVKM. The CDR3 has 15 amino acids. Trimming pared 4 bases from V and 4 bases from J, leaving 14 bases between. The CDR3 protein is CASSSNGGPGNTIYF. The CDR3 DNA reads as TGTGCCAGCAGTTCGAATGGGGGGCCCGGAAACACCATATATTTT.

Notes on this clonotype: Germline is not matched at one junction end, which may reflect a read error. V usage is TRBV18 and J usage is TRBJ2-7; TRBD2 matches 8 bases. The CDR3 is 16 amino acids. Germline loops: CDR1 KGHSH, CDR2 LQKENI. Here the CDR3 reads CASPPNGGRLPYEQYF. The CDR3, as DNA: TGTGCCAGCCCACCAAACGGCGGGAGGTTGCCCTACGAGCAGTACTTC.

At least ten counts were recorded for this clonotype. The rearrangement links TRBV28 to TRBJ1-5; no firm D call. V lost 3 bases and J lost 7, with 13 bases in between. CDR1 is MDHEN and CDR2 is SYDVKM in the germline V gene. The CDR3 runs to 14 residues. DNA of the CDR3: TGTGCCAGCAGTTTGCGGACGGAGCGGCAGCCCCAGCATTTT. Protein sequence: CASSLRTERQPQHF.

The chain combines TRBV19 with TRBJ1-2; 8 bases are shared with TRBD1. The CDR3 is made up of 14 amino acids. The V gene's germline CDR1 is LNHDA and CDR2 SQIVND (reference sequence). After removal of 6 bases from V and 4 bases from J, the junction contained 7 bases not matched to a gene. This CDR3 is CASRSQGAAYGYTF. CDR3 coding DNA: TGTGCCAGTAGGAGCCAGGGGGCAGCCTATGGCTACACCTTC.

For this clonotype: A read error may account for a junction end that differs from germline. CDR3: CVSSTGSRGLAYSNQPQHF. CDR3 DNA sequence: TGTGTCAGCAGTACGGGGAGTCGGGGTCTCGCTTATAGCAATCAGCCCCAGCATTTT. This rearrangement joins TRBV6-8 to TRBJ1-5; D not certain. The CDR3 extends over 19 amino acids. Germline values: CDR1 MNHGY, CDR2 SAAAGT.

This clonotype has just a few counts. At one of its ends the junction is not consistent with the germline gene, which may arise from a read error. The chain couples TRBV6-1 to TRBJ2-4; either TRBD1 or TRBD2 may fit D (6 bases each). Germline V gives CDR1 MNHNS, CDR2 SASEGT. CDR3 size: 16 residues. The DNA of the CDR3 is TGTGCCAGCACCGCCATGGGGGGCAAGGTCAAAAACATTCAGCACTTC. It specifies CASTAMGGKVKNIQHF.

This clonotype appeared a few times. The chain is built from TRBV5-1 and TRBJ2-7; 9 bases match TRBD1. Per the germline V gene, CDR1 is SGHRS and CDR2 is YFSETQ. CDR3 length: 13 amino acids. V lost 4 bases to trimming and J lost 5 bases; unmatched junction nucleotides: 4. In DNA, the CDR3 is TGCGCCAGCAGCAACCGGGACAGGGACGAGCAGTACTTC. It translates to CASSNRDRDEQYF. The complete variable domain, with remaining parts taken from reference TRBV5-1 and TRBJ2-7, reads KAGVTQTPRYLIKTRGQQVTLSCSPISGHRSVSWYQQTPGQGLQFLFEYFSETQRNKGNFPGRFSGRQFSNSRSEMNVSTLELGDSALYLCASSNRDRDEQYFGPGTRLTVT.

This rearrangement joins TRBV18 to TRBJ1-1; 7 bases agree with TRBD1. The germline V gene encodes CDR1 KGHSH and CDR2 LQKENI. The ends lost 2 bases at V and 6 bases at J; junction bases unmatched: 6. The CDR3 loop spans 14 amino acids. The CDR3 DNA reads TGTGCCAGCTCACCATACGAGGGGGCGGCTGAAGCTTTCTTT. It codes for CASSPYEGAAEAFF.

The chain links TRBV12-3 or TRBV12-4 to TRBJ2-1, with D possibly TRBD1 on 5 matching bases. The CDR3 has 16 amino acids. V shed 2 bases and J shed 6 bases, with 17 bases lying between them. CDR3 loop: CASSLKGANSINEQFF. In DNA form, the CDR3 reads TGTGCCAGCAGTTTAAAAGGGGCGAATTCGATCAATGAGCAGTTCTTC.

Worth noting for this clonotype: No conserved phenylalanine or tryptophan ends this CDR3, so it is likely a read error. V usage is TRBV19 and J usage is TRBJ2-5, with D perhaps given as TRBD1 or TRBD2 (5 bases each). Looked up from germline, CDR1 is LNHDA and CDR2 is SQIVND (reference sequence). Deletions cut 5 bases from V and 5 bases from J, with 18 bases between. The CDR3 totals 15 residues. The CDR3 region has the DNA TGTGCCAGTAGTTCTCGAGGGGTAGTTGGTGAGACCCAGTACCTC. Translated, it gives CASSSRGVVGETQYL.

J is TRBJ2-2 and V is TRBV28, with TRBD2 matching over 8 bases. The ends lost 6 bases at V and 4 bases at J; junction bases unmatched: 19. The germline V gene has CDR1 MDHEN and CDR2 SYDVKM. The CDR3 contains 19 residues. As DNA, the CDR3 is TGTGCCAGCAGCCCTCGACTAGCGAGATGGGTTTGGGGCACCGGGGAGCTGTTTTTT. This gives the protein CASSPRLARWVWGTGELFF.

The J gene is TRBJ1-1, the V gene TRBV7-9, with D possibly being TRBD1 (6 bases). This CDR3 has 14 residues. The V end was cut by 5 bases, the J end by 5 bases, with 15 bases between. Germline loops: CDR1 SEHNR, CDR2 FQNEAQ (reference sequence). As DNA, the CDR3 is TGTGCCAGCAGCCTTTTACAGGGATGGACTGAAGCTTTCTTT. It codes for CASSLLQGWTEAFF.

V gene TRBV7-2 combines with J gene TRBJ1-3; D possibly corresponds to TRBD1 (5 bases). Germline V lookup: CDR1 SGHTA, CDR2 FQGNSA. V was shortened by 3 bases and J by 0 bases, with 9 bases between the two germline ends. This CDR3 is built from 15 residues. CDR3 DNA: TGTGCCAGCAGCTTCAGACAGTCCTCTGGAAACACCATATATTTT. Protein: CASSFRQSSGNTIYF.

The genes are TRBV29-1 and TRBJ1-1; D remains ambiguous. Germline V gives CDR1 SQVTM, CDR2 ANQGSEA. The germline V and J ends were trimmed by 2 bases and 11 bases, with 15 bases remaining between them. This CDR3 region has 12 residues. The CDR3 DNA reads TGCAGCGTTGAAAAAGAGGCCGCGGTGGCTTTCTTT. Protein product: CSVEKEAAVAFF.